This T cell receptor (beta chain) was recovered during a study of blood T cell repertoires in COVID-19. Study information: Spain, Italy and the United States supplied samples that represented acute and convalescent COVID-19. Sources were T cells, B-cell-depleted T cells, or PBMCs; the material itself was cDNA or gDNA.

This CDR3 has 18 amino acids. Produced via immunoSEQ multiplex PCR; TCRdb's table is partial and in-frame only. Of about 180,000 clones in the sample, roughly four fifths were seen once. Followed over time, Seattle patients had been enrolled while infection was active. The source material was peripheral blood. This TCR was sampled from a woman in her 70s with COVID-19, enrolled during active disease. This sequence joins TRBV7-5 and TRBJ2-5; the table's D call, TRBD1, was not checked against the DNA. TRBV7-5 is marked as a pseudogene. The chain's CDR3 is CARSLRLGRVQKGETQYF. CDR3 in DNA: TGTGCCAGAAGCCTCCGGTTGGGCAGGGTCCAAAAAGGAGAGACCCAGTACTTC.